This record looks at one T cell receptor (beta chain) sequence and its context. The data originate from a study of blood T cell repertoires in COVID-19. Assay: immunoSEQ multiplex PCR; the TCRdb copy retains only in-frame clones and omits some. The sample lists roughly 70,000 clones, 70% to 90% occurring once. Germline assignment: CDR1 MNHEY and CDR2 SVGAGI. J gave up 8 bases and V 7 bases, and 9 bases lay outside the gene matches. This CDR3 has 14 amino acids. This clonotype was sampled from a human donor in a cohort sampled during active COVID-19. The sequenced sample consisted of peripheral blood. The chain couples TRBV6-5 to TRBJ2-1; 9 positions match TRBD2. CDR3 in amino acids: CASTVAGEGDEQFF. The CDR3 nucleotides are TGTGCCAGCACCGTAGCGGGAGAGGGAGATGAGCAGTTCTTC.